Listed below are T cell receptor beta chains from one sample, sequenced in a study of regulatory T cells in long-lasting Graves disease. TCRdb recomputed calls from the multiplex PCR reads with MiXCR, one row per CDR3 protein. The repertoire holds some 370,000 distinct CDR3 sequences, with 12% as singletons. A further study also used this sample, focusing on T cells in Graves' hyperthyroidism and ophthalmopathy.

This specimen consisted of peripheral blood mononuclear cells (PBMCs), obtained at new diagnosis, from a patient treated with antithyroid drugs. The receptor source for this set is a woman under 30 with Graves disease. Each CDR3 is given with its conserved first and last residue.

CDR3: CASPLSTVSNQPQHF
V: TRBV12-3/TRBV12-4

CDR3: CASSLTSGLYEQYF
V: TRBV12-3/TRBV12-4

CDR3: CASSDPGVTEAFF
V: TRBV9

CDR3: CASSFFRGSYNEQFF
V: TRBV28

CDR3: CASSSRGIGTEAFF
V: TRBV6-2/TRBV6-3

CDR3: CSARGGPGTQYF
V: TRBV20-1

CDR3: CAGGKDEKLFF
V: TRBV7-8

CDR3: CASRPLGQGGYGEAFF
V: TRBV6-1

CDR3: CGATGTSWIEQYF
V: TRBV27

CDR3: CASRLEVTGYSPLHF
V: TRBV27

CDR3: CASSQVWRTGELFF
V: TRBV4-1

CDR3: CASSSGPNNEQFF
V: TRBV11-3

CDR3: CASTQTVAGGPYYEQYF
V: TRBV28

CDR3: CSARQGARQYF
V: TRBV20-1

CDR3: CASSRDRGTGNQPQHF
V: TRBV2

CDR3: CASSLWSRGYDEQFF
V: TRBV27

CDR3: CASIGKTRTDTQYF
V: TRBV2

CDR3: CASSFSRDRQETQYF
V: TRBV7-3

CDR3: CASSQGYNYGYTF
V: TRBV3-1

CDR3: CASSPLVWGARTQTLTDTQYF
V: TRBV6-1

CDR3: CASTFRRGNTEAFF
V: TRBV6-1

CDR3: CASSEIFSDTEAFF
V: TRBV6-1

CDR3: CASTKTQGPSKAFF
V: TRBV7-2

CDR3: CASSSPGGGLRETQYF
V: TRBV7-2

CDR3: CATSDPKINGELFF
V: TRBV24-1

CDR3: CASSVGHQETQYF
V: TRBV9

CDR3: CASSFPGTSGTHADTQYF
V: TRBV7-9

CDR3: CSATGTSNSPLHF
V: TRBV20-1

CDR3: CASSLGSGRVNQPQHF
V: TRBV7-8

CDR3: CASSPVGSAYEQYF
V: TRBV7-8

CDR3: CASSSLLSPNQPQHF
V: TRBV27

CDR3: CASSYKQGGPEAFF
V: TRBV6-1

CDR3: CASSVAWAAGEAFF
V: TRBV2

CDR3: CASSLLGVGDQETQYF
V: TRBV27

CDR3: CASSGTSGPRETQYF
V: TRBV6-1

CDR3: CASISNLLQETQYF
V: TRBV2

CDR3: CAISEQGGGQGLGQPQHF
V: TRBV10-3

CDR3: CASSRASLYEQFF
V: TRBV5-1

CDR3: CASSQDPDRVIAIRNPEAFF
V: TRBV3-1

CDR3: CSARRQGYTGELFF
V: TRBV20-1

CDR3: CASSLATGAMNTEAFF
V: TRBV7-8

CDR3: CASSLTGPIQETQYF
V: TRBV5-6

CDR3: CASSQDTGRGTPRPDRTDTQYF
V: TRBV4-3

CDR3: CASSSPRGGRDRTDTQYF
V: TRBV27

CDR3: CASIPYRGGVFNEQFF
V: TRBV27

CDR3: CASSILRFEGGNTEAFF
V: TRBV19

CDR3: CASSEGMGWGQPQHF
V: TRBV12-3/TRBV12-4

CDR3: CSGPRRRKNIQYF
V: TRBV20-1

CDR3: CASSLAGGPLEQFF
V: TRBV13

CDR3: CASSLGIADSYEQYF
V: TRBV11-1

CDR3: CASSQDSGAGANVLTF
V: TRBV4-3

CDR3: CAISESRANEAFF
V: TRBV10-3

CDR3: CSVLDRDTEAFF
V: TRBV29-1

CDR3: CASSLDRSYEQYF
V: TRBV7-2